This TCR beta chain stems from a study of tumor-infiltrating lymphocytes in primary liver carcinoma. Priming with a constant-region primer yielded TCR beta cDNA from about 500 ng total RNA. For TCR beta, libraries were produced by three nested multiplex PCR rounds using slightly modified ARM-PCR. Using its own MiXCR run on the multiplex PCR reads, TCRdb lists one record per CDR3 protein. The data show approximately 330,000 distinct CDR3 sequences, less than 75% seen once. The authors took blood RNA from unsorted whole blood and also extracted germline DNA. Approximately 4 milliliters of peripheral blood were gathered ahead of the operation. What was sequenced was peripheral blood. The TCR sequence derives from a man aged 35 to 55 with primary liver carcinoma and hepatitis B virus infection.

Here the CDR3 reads CASSRLGNNEQFF. CDR3 in DNA: TGTGCCAGCAGCCGACTGGGGAACAATGAGCAGTTCTTC. The chain uses TRBV5-6 and TRBJ2-1; D unresolved. Germline CDR1 and CDR2: SGHDT and YYEEEE. The CDR3 extends over 13 amino acids. Trimming removed 4 bases at V and 5 bases at J, with 10 bases between.